The source of this T cell receptor (beta chain) is a study of CD8 T cells in ankylosing spondylitis. This clonotype showed up many times. The antigen remains undetermined. General study findings and limits: Ankylosing spondylitis blood appeared to carry a characteristic TCR beta motif of roughly 8 highly homologous variants.

The CDR3 is 15 amino acids. The germline V gene encodes CDR1 MNHEY and CDR2 SVGEGT. V was pared by 1 base and J by 6 bases, with 15 bases between. Each CDR3 protein is one row after TCRdb ran MiXCR on the 5' RACE reads. The table has 200,000 to 250,000 distinct CDR3 sequences, about 6.7% seen once. The chain carries TRBV6-2 or TRBV6-3 and TRBJ1-1, with a possible D match to TRBD1 (5 bases). The receptor was isolated from a male donor with ankylosing spondylitis. Sequencing was done on a sample of blood, either unsorted or a sorted T cell fraction (not recorded which). As DNA, the CDR3 is TGTGCCAGCAGTTACTACAGGACAAAGGCGGCTGAAGCTTTCTTT. It codes for CASSYYRTKAAEAFF.